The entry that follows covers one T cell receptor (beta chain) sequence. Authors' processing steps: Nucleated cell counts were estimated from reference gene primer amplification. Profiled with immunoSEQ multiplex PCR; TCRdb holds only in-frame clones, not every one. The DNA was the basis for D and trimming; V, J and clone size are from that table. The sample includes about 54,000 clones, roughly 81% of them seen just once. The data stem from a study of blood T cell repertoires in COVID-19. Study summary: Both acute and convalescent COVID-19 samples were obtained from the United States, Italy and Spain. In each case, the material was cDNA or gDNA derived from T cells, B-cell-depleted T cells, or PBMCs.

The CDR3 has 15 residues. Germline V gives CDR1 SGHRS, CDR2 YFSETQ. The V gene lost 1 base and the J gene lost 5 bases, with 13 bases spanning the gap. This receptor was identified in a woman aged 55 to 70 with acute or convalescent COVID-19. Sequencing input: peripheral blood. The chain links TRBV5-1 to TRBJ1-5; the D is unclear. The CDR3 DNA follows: TGCGCCAGCAGCTTGTTTCCGGGAATCTATCAGCCCCAGCATTTT. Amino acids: CASSLFPGIYQPQHF.